The source of this T cell receptor (beta chain) is a study of blood T cell repertoires in COVID-19. Across the whole study: Samples taken during acute and convalescent COVID-19 were collected in the United States, Italy and Spain. From T cells, B-cell-depleted T cells, or PBMCs came the material, which was cDNA or gDNA.

In the original workflow: The authors estimated nucleated cell counts from reference gene primer amplification. Repertoires were generated with immunoSEQ multiplex PCR, while TCRdb's copy carries only in-frame clones and drops some. The D gene and trimming were derived from the DNA, and the V and J assignments and clone size from that table. The table shows around 110,000 clones, with approximately 90% occurring only once. V lost 7 bases and J lost 4; bases outside the gene matches: 13. This CDR3 region has 16 residues. CDR1 and CDR2 (germline): SEHNR, FQNEAQ (reference sequence). This clonotype was sampled from a human donor with active COVID-19. The donor label of this sample is uncertain. Input material: peripheral blood. The gene calls are TRBV7-9 and TRBJ2-5; the match to TRBD2 covers 9 bases. The CDR3 region has the DNA TGTGCCAGCACGGATTATAGCGGGGGAAATGGAGAGACCCAGTACTTC. Amino acids: CASTDYSGGNGETQYF.